The 7 T cell receptor beta chains listed next were all sequenced from one sample in a study of cytotoxic CD8 clonotypes in ibrutinib-treated CLL (dated by TCRdb to 2020 to 2023). Interpreted using the paper, the time point label stands for: 12 to 13 months on ibrutinib. The library was built by means of the immunoSEQ multiplex PCR assay. This is the immuneACCESS table as TCRdb keeps it, with only in-frame sequences that have V and J called. A part of the clones is gone; compared with another copy, unresolved V genes explain less than half, and the rest is unexplained. The sample table holds just under 70,000 clones, of which 68% were seen once. Jointly, the top ten make up 5.7% of the sample. The sample consisted of PBMCs, taken after 12 months of ibrutinib treatment. The source of these receptors is a human donor with chronic lymphocytic leukemia.

DNA for the CDR3: TGCAGTGTTACCGGCATGGATACGCAGTATTTT. The encoded protein is CSVTGMDTQYF. This chain connects TRBV20-1 to TRBJ2-3; D ambiguous. The CDR3 is 11 residues long. The germline V gene has CDR1 DFQATT and CDR2 SNEGSKA (reference sequence). Trimming took off 7 bases at V and 6 bases at J, with 11 bases between the two ends.

The rearrangement links TRBV5-3 to TRBJ2-2; 8 bases are a match to TRBD1. TRBV5-3 belongs to the ORF category, with a function that is uncertain. J was trimmed by 0 bases and V by 4 bases; bases with no gene match: 14. There are 19 residues in the CDR3. The chain's CDR3 is CARSLPGQATFANTGELFF. CDR3 bases: TGTGCCAGAAGCCTTCCGGGACAGGCGACGTTCGCGAACACCGGGGAGCTGTTTTTT.

The chain is built from TRBV18 and TRBJ2-7, with D unclear. CDR3 length equals 12 residues. From germline, CDR1 is KGHSH and CDR2 LQKENI. V shed 1 base and J shed 3 bases, with 4 bases lying between them. The CDR3: CASSPRGYEQYF. DNA of the CDR3: TGTGCCAGCTCACCACGGGGCTACGAGCAGTACTTC.

This chain joins TRBV19 and TRBJ1-2; D is unresolved. Germline V gene lookup returns CDR1 LNHDA and CDR2 SQIVND (reference sequence). The CDR3 is 13 amino acids. Trimming shortened V by 7 bases and J by 7 bases, and 16 bases separated the two germline ends. DNA of the CDR3: TGTGCCAGTAAGGTTCCAGGCCTCATTGGCTACACCTTC. This encodes CASKVPGLIGYTF.

V gene TRBV29-1 combines with J gene TRBJ1-2; D perhaps matches TRBD1 (5 bases). Germline values: CDR1 SQVTM, CDR2 ANQGSEA. The ends were cut back, 4 bases at V and 4 bases at J, with 19 bases in the middle. This CDR3 comprises 15 residues. CDR3 in amino acids: CSVAKRAAGSYGYTF. The DNA of the CDR3 is TGCAGCGTTGCAAAACGGGCTGCAGGGTCCTATGGCTACACCTTC.

The rearrangement uses TRBV29-1 and TRBJ1-2; D gene unclear. This CDR3 is built from 14 residues. Trimming removed 7 bases at V and 0 bases at J, with 15 bases between. Germline CDR1 SQVTM, CDR2 ANQGSEA. Here the CDR3 DNA reads TGCAGCGCCAGCGAGGGATCAGCTAACTATGGCTACACCTTC. Protein: CSASEGSANYGYTF.

V usage is TRBV10-1 and J usage is TRBJ1-2; 9 nucleotides match TRBD1. The germline V gene has CDR1 WNHNN and CDR2 SYGVQD (reference sequence). V trimming: 3 bases; J trimming: 3 bases; junction bases outside the gene matches: 5. This CDR3 is 15 amino acids long. CDR3: CASSDPGQGHYGYTF. CDR3 nucleotide sequence: TGCGCCAGCAGTGACCCGGGACAGGGACACTATGGCTACACCTTC.